This is a list of T cell receptor beta chains from one sample in a study of blood T cell repertoires in COVID-19. This table comes from immunoSEQ multiplex PCR, and its TCRdb copy is limited to in-frame clones, with some not included. The top ten clones hold approximately 1.8% of a sample with more than 200,000 clones, about 84% of them seen once. Source material: PBMCs or T cells enriched from blood (not recorded which). These receptors were obtained from a man aged 55-75 years who had recovered from COVID-19. Each CDR3 is given with its conserved first and last residue. D genes are given only for firm matches. Where a row states a size, it is once, few, many or the class of an expanded clone; other rows omit it.

d_call | j_call | v_call | clone_size | cdr3_nt | cdr3_aa
- | TRBJ1-4 | TRBV19 | - | TGTGCCAGTAGTTCCACGGTCGGTTCGGGGGAAAAACTGTTTTTT | CASSSTVGSGEKLFF
TRBD1 | TRBJ1-2 | TRBV4-2 | - | TGTGCCAGCAGCCCGGACAGGGATGCTTCGCCGCATGGCTACACCTTC | CASSPDRDASPHGYTF
- | TRBJ2-3 | TRBV12-3/TRBV12-4 | - | TGTGCCAGCAGTTTTAGTACGCCAGATACGCAGTATTTT | CASSFSTPDTQYF
- | TRBJ2-2 | TRBV30 | many | TGTGCCTGGAGTCGCCTCCAGACCGGGGAGCTGTTTTTT | CAWSRLQTGELFF
- | TRBJ2-3 | TRBV5-4 | once | TGTGCCAGCAGCTTGGATATGCAGGGCACAGATACGCAGTATTTT | CASSLDMQGTDTQYF
- | TRBJ1-1 | TRBV2 | - | TGTGCCAGCCGCCCGGGACACCCAATGAACACTGAAGCTTTCTTT | CASRPGHPMNTEAFF
- | TRBJ1-4 | TRBV7-2 | once | TGTGCCAGCAGCGTCCGGGGGAGTTCTAATGAAAAACTGTTTTTT | CASSVRGSSNEKLFF
- | TRBJ1-2 | TRBV7-9 | - | TGTGCCAGCAGCTTCGGGGGGCTGAGCTATGGCTACACCTTC | CASSFGGLSYGYTF
- | TRBJ1-2 | TRBV24-1 | - | TGTGCCACCACCCCCCGGACTCTACGCAGGGGCTACACCTTC | CATTPRTLRRGYTF
- | TRBJ1-1 | TRBV19 | - | TGTGCCAGTAGTATAGTAGTCTCGGACACTGAAGCTTTCTTT | CASSIVVSDTEAFF
- | TRBJ2-7 | TRBV7-9 | - | TGTGCCAGCAGTCAAAGTGGGACATCTATATACGAGCAGTACTTC | CASSQSGTSIYEQYF
- | TRBJ1-5 | TRBV19 | - | TGTGCCAGTGCCAGGCTTAATAGCAATCAGCCCCAGCATTTT | CASARLNSNQPQHF
TRBD1 | TRBJ2-1 | TRBV6-5 | - | TGTGCCAGCGTCAGGGGGCGTCTATTAGGGAATGAGCAGTTCTTC | CASVRGRLLGNEQFF
- | TRBJ2-1 | TRBV5-1 | - | TGCGCCAGCAGCTTGGCCGCTGGACTACACAATGAGCAGTTCTTC | CASSLAAGLHNEQFF
TRBD2 | TRBJ2-1 | TRBV12-5 | - | TGTGCTAGTGCTAGCTCAACGGGGGGGCGTTATGAGCAGTTCTTC | CASASSTGGRYEQFF
TRBD2 | TRBJ2-5 | TRBV10-3 | - | TGTGCCATCAGTGAGTCGGGGATAGCGGGGGGACGACAAGAGACCCAGTACTTC | CAISESGIAGGRQETQYF
TRBD1 | TRBJ1-6 | TRBV5-5 | - | TGTGCCAGCAGCTGGGGACAGAGCTCCTATAATTCACCCCTCCACTTT | CASSWGQSSYNSPLHF
- | TRBJ1-5 | TRBV25-1 | - | TGTGCCAGCAGTGGCCCTCGGTCGGATCAGCCCCAGCATTTT | CASSGPRSDQPQHF
TRBD1 | TRBJ2-7 | TRBV3-1/TRBV3-2 | - | TGTGCCAGCAGCCAGACAGGGGGAAGCTCCTACGAGCAGTACTTC | CASSQTGGSSYEQYF
- | TRBJ1-2 | TRBV7-2 | - | TGTGCCAGCAGCTTAGACCCCCCAGGTGCCGGGGTCCGTGGCTACACCTTC | CASSLDPPGAGVRGYTF
TRBD1 | TRBJ2-5 | TRBV9 | - | TGTGCCAGCAGCCCAGGACAGGGCGAGACCCAGTACTTC | CASSPGQGETQYF
- | TRBJ2-7 | TRBV18 | few | TGTGCCAGCTCACCACGGGACACAACAGGGCCCCACGAGCAGTACTTC | CASSPRDTTGPHEQYF
- | TRBJ1-1 | TRBV6-2/TRBV6-3 | - | TGTGCCAGCAGTTACCTCTTCCAGATGAACACTGAAGCTTTCTTT | CASSYLFQMNTEAFF
TRBD1 | TRBJ1-1 | TRBV2 | few | TGTGCCAGCATGGACAGGAGGGACACTGAAGCTTTCTTT | CASMDRRDTEAFF
- | TRBJ1-5 | TRBV19 | - | TGTGCCAGTAGTATAGATGGTGGAGGGTTGGATCAGCCCCAGCATTTT | CASSIDGGGLDQPQHF
- | TRBJ1-1 | TRBV10-2 | - | TGCGCCAGCAGTGAGGCAGGGGCCACGGTCATGAACACTGAAGCTTTCTTT | CASSEAGATVMNTEAFF
- | TRBJ2-5 | TRBV12-3/TRBV12-4 | - | TGTGCCAGCAGTCACAGCGGTGAGACCCAGTACTTC | CASSHSGETQYF
- | TRBJ2-2 | TRBV5-1 | once | TGCGCCAGCTCAACACTAGCCCCGAACACCGGGGAGCTGTTTTTT | CASSTLAPNTGELFF
- | TRBJ2-1 | TRBV19 | - | TGTGCCAGTAGTATAGGGCAGGGATCCTACAATGAGCAGTTCTTC | CASSIGQGSYNEQFF
- | TRBJ1-2 | TRBV6-5 | - | TGTGCCAGCTACGGGGGGATCTATGGCTACACCTTC | CASYGGIYGYTF
- | TRBJ1-2 | TRBV7-3 | - | TGTGCCAGCAGCTGGAGTCCCAGCTCCTCCCTAGGCTACACCTTC | CASSWSPSSSLGYTF
- | TRBJ2-1 | TRBV20-1 | once | TGCAGTGCTCTAGGTCGTAATGAGCAGTTCTTC | CSALGRNEQFF
- | TRBJ2-2 | TRBV6-5 | - | TGTGCCAGCAGTACAGGGAGTATTTACACCGGGGAGCTGTTTTTT | CASSTGSIYTGELFF
TRBD1 | TRBJ1-6 | TRBV7-9 | once | TGTGCCAGCAGCCCACTCCCGGGACAGAATAATTCACCCCTCCACTTT | CASSPLPGQNNSPLHF
- | TRBJ2-7 | TRBV6-4 | - | TGTGCCAGCAGTGTCGTCGGGGGTCGCTACGAGCAGTACTTC | CASSVVGGRYEQYF